These T cell receptor beta chains were read from a single sample in a study of cytomegalovirus exposure and HLA in healthy donors. Generated by immunoSEQ multiplex PCR, the TCRdb table keeps only in-frame clones and is missing some. The table records around 200,000 clones, about 80% of them present only once. Sequencing was carried out using PBMCs. These receptors were obtained from a woman aged 18-29 years in good health and CMV-seropositive. Both conserved end residues are part of each CDR3. A D gene is named only where the DNA matches it firmly. The listing skips clone size in some rows; elsewhere it reads once, few, many or a size class.

V gene	J gene	CDR3 length	D gene	clone size	CDR3 protein	CDR3 DNA
TRBV7-2	TRBJ1-1	16	TRBD1	NA	CASSQVGPGGNTEAFF	TGTGCCAGCAGCCAAGTTGGGCCAGGGGGGAACACTGAAGCTTTCTTT
TRBV9	TRBJ2-3	14	TRBD2	NA	CASSVGLAVDTQYF	TGTGCCAGCAGCGTGGGACTAGCAGTAGATACGCAGTATTTT
TRBV7-2	TRBJ1-6	16	NA	NA	CASSKQASSYNSPLHF	TGTGCCAGCAGCAAACAGGCAAGCTCCTATAATTCACCCCTCCACTTT
TRBV5-5	TRBJ1-2	14	NA	once	CASSLVSRGYGYTF	TGTGCCAGCAGCTTGGTTAGCAGGGGCTATGGCTACACCTTC
TRBV7-3	TRBJ2-3	13	NA	NA	CASSLWGEDTQYF	TGTGCCAGCAGCTTATGGGGGGAGGATACGCAGTATTTT
TRBV19	TRBJ2-5	13	NA	once	CASSRTGGETQYF	TGTGCCAGTAGTCGCACTGGGGGCGAGACCCAGTACTTC
TRBV6-4	TRBJ2-2	13	NA	NA	CASSEGRAGELFF	TGTGCCAGCAGTGAGGGGCGCGCCGGGGAGCTGTTTTTT
TRBV18	TRBJ1-2	15	NA	few	CASSSNSFSNYGYTF	TGTGCCAGCTCATCAAACAGCTTTTCTAACTATGGCTACACCTTC
TRBV6-5	TRBJ1-1	13	NA	NA	CASSRGANTEAFF	TGTGCCAGCAGCCGGGGGGCGAACACTGAAGCTTTCTTT
TRBV6-5	TRBJ1-5	13	NA	few	CASSSEANQPQHF	TGTGCCAGCAGTTCGGAGGCCAATCAGCCCCAGCATTTT
TRBV5-1	TRBJ2-5	15	NA	NA	CASSYSRGEGETQYF	TGCGCCAGCAGCTACTCCAGGGGAGAGGGGGAGACCCAGTACTTC
TRBV5-1	TRBJ1-1	15	TRBD1	NA	CASSFLTGQGLEAFF	TGCGCCAGCAGCTTTCTTACGGGACAGGGACTTGAAGCTTTCTTT
TRBV5-5	TRBJ2-3	15	NA	once	CASLGRTTNTDTQYF	TGTGCCAGCCTCGGCCGGACGACTAACACAGATACGCAGTATTTT
TRBV13	TRBJ2-7	17	TRBD1	NA	CASSSLTGTGVVGEQYF	TGTGCCAGCAGCAGCCTCACCGGGACAGGGGTTGTGGGGGAGCAGTACTTC
TRBV28	TRBJ1-6	15	NA	NA	CASRKLGTSNSPLHF	TGTGCCAGCAGGAAACTCGGGACAAGTAATTCACCCCTCCACTTT
TRBV5-4	TRBJ1-1	13	TRBD1	NA	CASSALTSTGMIF	TGTGCCAGCAGCGCCCTAACTTCGACAGGGATGATCTTT
TRBV27	TRBJ2-1	15	TRBD1	NA	CASRSGTGAYNEQFF	TGTGCCAGCAGATCCGGGACAGGGGCTTACAATGAGCAGTTCTTC
TRBV5-4	TRBJ1-1	14	TRBD1	NA	CASSPGQRNTEAFF	TGTGCCAGCAGCCCGGGACAGAGGAACACTGAAGCTTTCTTT
TRBV6-1	TRBJ2-5	15	TRBD1	once	CASSGDRWALETQYF	TGTGCCAGCAGTGGGGACAGGTGGGCCCTGGAGACCCAGTACTTC
TRBV7-8	TRBJ1-6	15	TRBD1	NA	CASSLVVTGNSPLHF	TGTGCCAGCAGCTTAGTGGTGACAGGGAATTCACCCCTCCACTTT
TRBV25-1	TRBJ2-2	15	NA	NA	CASSDLLANTGELFF	TGTGCCAGCAGTGATCTACTAGCGAACACCGGGGAGCTGTTTTTT
TRBV4-1	TRBJ2-3	16	NA	NA	CASSQDAAGITDTQYF	TGCGCCAGCAGCCAAGATGCGGCAGGGATCACAGATACGCAGTATTTT
TRBV4-1	TRBJ2-1	17	TRBD2	once	CASSQVGLADLYNEQFF	TGCGCCAGCAGCCAAGTAGGACTAGCGGATCTGTACAATGAGCAGTTCTTC
TRBV5-4	TRBJ1-1	17	NA	once	CASSLGTRAEMNTEAFF	TGTGCCAGCAGCTTGGGAACCAGGGCAGAGATGAACACTGAAGCTTTCTTT
TRBV29-1	TRBJ1-4	13	NA	NA	CSAFIATNEKLFF	TGCAGCGCTTTCATAGCAACTAATGAAAAACTGTTTTTT
TRBV10-2	TRBJ1-2	15	NA	NA	CASSGGGGVNYGYTF	TGCGCCAGCAGTGGAGGCGGGGGCGTTAACTATGGCTACACCTTC
TRBV27	TRBJ2-5	15	TRBD1	NA	CASRHRTGGQETQYF	TGTGCCAGCAGACACAGGACAGGGGGCCAAGAGACCCAGTACTTC
TRBV6-1	TRBJ2-3	15	TRBD2	NA	CASTPSGGATDTQYF	TGTGCCAGCACACCTAGCGGGGGGGCAACAGATACGCAGTATTTT
TRBV9	TRBJ2-7	14	NA	NA	CASSARQFLDEQYF	TGTGCCAGCAGCGCGAGACAGTTTTTGGACGAGCAGTACTTC
TRBV6-6	TRBJ2-7	14	NA	few	CASSRNPDYYEQYF	TGTGCCAGCAGTCGAAATCCGGACTACTACGAGCAGTACTTC
TRBV6-5	TRBJ2-7	11	NA	NA	CASSYRYEQYF	TGTGCCAGCAGCTATAGATACGAGCAGTACTTC
TRBV6-5	TRBJ2-7	14	NA	NA	CASSYSRLNHEQYF	TGTGCCAGCAGTTACTCGAGGCTGAACCACGAGCAGTACTTC
TRBV19	TRBJ2-5	15	TRBD2	NA	CASTTGTSGGRTQYF	TGTGCCAGTACGACCGGGACTAGCGGGGGGAGGACCCAGTACTTC
TRBV2	TRBJ2-5	18	NA	NA	CASSPIELAPRFQETQYF	TGTGCCAGCAGCCCAATTGAGCTGGCGCCGCGGTTTCAAGAGACCCAGTACTTC
TRBV4-2	TRBJ2-1	14	NA	once	CASSLGGGRGEQFF	TGTGCCAGCAGCCTCGGCGGGGGCCGCGGTGAGCAGTTCTTC
TRBV5-1	TRBJ2-5	15	NA	NA	CASSFSGTTQETQYF	TGCGCCAGCAGCTTTTCCGGGACAACCCAAGAGACCCAGTACTTC
TRBV6-5	TRBJ1-2	13	NA	NA	CASTQGQYYGYTF	TGTGCCAGCACCCAAGGACAGTACTATGGCTACACCTTC
TRBV2	TRBJ1-2	14	NA	NA	CASSDTGSNYGYTF	TGTGCCAGCAGCGACACTGGATCTAACTATGGCTACACCTTC
TRBV29-1	TRBJ1-1	15	NA	NA	CSVEVLGLGNTEAFF	TGCAGCGTTGAAGTTTTGGGGCTCGGGAACACTGAAGCTTTCTTT
TRBV19	TRBJ1-1	15	NA	NA	CASSPLGGGNTEAFF	TGTGCCAGTAGTCCCCTGGGAGGAGGGAACACTGAAGCTTTCTTT